One sample yielded the 8 T cell receptor beta chains listed below, sequenced in a study of cytomegalovirus exposure and HLA in healthy donors (dated by TCRdb to about 2017). Libraries were made using the immunoSEQ multiplex PCR assay. The multiplex PCR relied on a mix of 60 forward primers for TCR Vbeta segments and 13 reverse primers for TCR Jbeta segments. This immuneACCESS table, as held by TCRdb, lists in-frame sequences with V and J called but not all clones. Of the missing ones, under half trace to an unresolved V gene in checked studies; the others have no known cause. Here the sample has under 200,000 clones; roughly 75% occur a single time. Around 4.7% of the sample rests with the top ten. Sequencing was performed on PBMCs. The source is a male donor in good health and CMV-seronegative.

Points on this clone: One end of the junction is discordant with germline, which a read error may explain. The sample holds other DNA sequences that translate to the same CDR3. The chain uses TRBV7-8 and TRBJ1-6; D gene unclear. Germline V gene data show CDR1 as SGHVS and CDR2 as FQNEAQ. The CDR3 length is 13 residues. CDR3: CASSSQFVAPLHF. The DNA of the CDR3 is TGTGCCAGCAGCTCCCAATTCGTAGCACCCCTCCACTTC.

This clone was observed a single time. The chain's CDR3 is CASSLKWRAGNTEAFF. In DNA, the CDR3 is TGTGCCAGCAGCTTGAAGTGGAGGGCGGGGAACACTGAAGCTTTCTTT. The chain joins TRBV5-4 to TRBJ1-1; no firm D call. V was shortened by 1 base and J by 1 base, with 14 bases between the two germline ends. Looked up from germline, CDR1 is SGHNT and CDR2 is YYREEE (reference sequence). This CDR3 has 16 amino acids.

The genes are TRBV6-5 and TRBJ1-1; D is uncertain. Germline CDR1 and CDR2: MNHEY and SVGAGI. This CDR3 region has 15 residues. V was clipped by 0 bases and J by 4 bases, with 12 bases between them. The DNA for the CDR3 is TGTGCCAGCAGTTACTCGAAGTGGGCCTTCACTGAAGCTTTCTTT. This encodes CASSYSKWAFTEAFF.

This chain joins TRBV28 and TRBJ1-3, with 9 bases matching TRBD1. Per germline, CDR1 MDHEN and CDR2 SYDVKM. V lost 6 bases to trimming and J lost 0 bases; unmatched junction nucleotides: 3. CDR3 length equals 15 residues. The CDR3 spells CASSYRGLSGNTIYF. As DNA, the CDR3 is TGTGCCAGCAGCTACAGGGGGCTCTCTGGAAACACCATATATTTT.

This rearrangement joins TRBV5-1 to TRBJ1-2; TRBD1 is a possible D gene (6 bases). Trimming pared 4 bases from V and 8 bases from J, leaving 12 bases between. CDR1 SGHRS and CDR2 YFSETQ come from the germline V gene. This CDR3 contains 12 residues. CDR3 sequence: CASSHTQGGYTF. CDR3 nucleotide sequence: TGCGCCAGCAGCCACACACAGGGAGGCTACACCTTC.

With respect to this clone: One end of the junction fails to match germline, which may point to a read error. J is TRBJ1-1 and V is TRBV7-3; D gene ambiguous. The V gene's germline CDR1 is SGHTA and CDR2 FQGTGA. This CDR3 is 13 amino acids long. The CDR3 here is CASRLMAGTEAFF. CDR3 bases: TGTGCCAGCAGGTTAATGGCAGGAACTGAAGCTTTCTTT.

The rearrangement uses TRBV15 and TRBJ2-1, with 7 bases identical to TRBD1. The CDR3 is 16 amino acids. CDR1 and CDR2 from the germline V gene are LNHNV and YYDKDF (reference sequence). V was pared by 2 bases and J by 2 bases, with 6 bases of the junction left unmatched. CDR3 DNA sequence: TGTGCCACCAGCAGATCTAGACAGGGAACCTACAATGAGCAGTTCTTC. Translating it yields CATSRSRQGTYNEQFF.

The chain links TRBV11-3 to TRBJ2-7; 9 nucleotides agree with TRBD2. J lost 3 bases, V lost 2 bases, and 11 bases had no gene match. Germline V gives CDR1 SGHNT, CDR2 YENEEA. This CDR3 comprises 17 residues. CDR3 protein: CASSLNYLAGESYEQYF. The DNA for the CDR3 is TGTGCCAGCAGCTTAAATTACTTAGCGGGAGAGAGCTACGAGCAGTACTTC. The complete variable domain, with remaining parts taken from reference TRBV11-3 and TRBJ2-7, reads EAGVVQSPRYKIIEKKQPVAFWCNPISGHNTLYWYLQNLGQGPELLIRYENEEAVDDSQLPKDRFSAERLKGVDSTLKIQPAELGDSAVYLCASSLNYLAGESYEQYFGPGTRLTVT.